Listed below are T cell receptor beta chains from one sample, sequenced in a study of OX40 agonist ivuxolimab in advanced cancers. Measured with immunoSEQ multiplex PCR; TCRdb has only the in-frame clones, and not every one. The table includes tens of thousands of clones, around 90% detected once. The source was CD4+ or CD8+ T cells sorted from blood, collected in a trial of the OX40 agonist ivuxolimab. The receptors were sampled from an adult with an advanced solid tumor such as melanoma, head and neck, liver or kidney cancer. CDR3s include the opening cysteine and the closing phenylalanine or tryptophan. The D gene is left open where the match is weak. Clone size is stated in some rows and not others, as once, few, many or a class when expanded.

d_gene	v_gene	abundance	len	j_gene	CDR3aa	CDR3nt
NA	TRBV4-3	NA	14	TRBJ2-1	CASSQEVRDHEQFF	TGCGCCAGCAGCCAAGAAGTAAGGGACCATGAGCAGTTCTTC
TRBD1	TRBV9	NA	15	TRBJ2-2	CASSVETGATGELFF	TGTGCCAGCAGCGTAGAGACAGGGGCCACCGGGGAGCTGTTTTTT
TRBD1	TRBV13	NA	16	TRBJ2-1	CASSGRQGPSYNEQFF	TGTGCCAGCAGCGGCAGACAGGGACCTTCCTACAATGAGCAGTTCTTC
NA	TRBV4-3	NA	15	TRBJ1-4	CASSQLQGANEKLFF	TGCGCCAGCAGCCAATTACAGGGCGCCAATGAAAAACTGTTTTTT
TRBD1	TRBV7-2	NA	17	TRBJ1-5	CASSLDGWQGANQPQHF	TGTGCCAGCAGCTTAGACGGTTGGCAGGGGGCGAATCAGCCCCAGCATTTT
NA	TRBV11-2	NA	17	TRBJ2-5	CASSQPKRARRRETQYF	TGTGCCAGCAGCCAACCCAAGCGAGCGAGAAGACGTGAGACCCAGTACTTC
TRBD1	TRBV5-1	NA	16	TRBJ2-3	CASKWYQGAKTDTQYF	TGCGCCAGCAAATGGTATCAGGGGGCTAAGACAGATACGCAGTATTTT
NA	TRBV5-1	NA	14	TRBJ2-1	CASSPPSRRNEQFF	TGCGCCAGCAGCCCGCCTAGCCGCCGGAATGAGCAGTTCTTC
NA	TRBV2	NA	16	TRBJ1-4	CASSDSERSTNEKLFF	TGTGCCAGCAGTGACAGCGAGAGATCAACTAATGAAAAACTGTTTTTT
NA	TRBV6-1	NA	14	TRBJ1-1	CASSEAYGGTEAFF	TGTGCCAGCAGTGAAGCCTATGGGGGAACTGAAGCTTTCTTT
NA	TRBV4-3	once	13	TRBJ1-1	CASSQDRGPEAFF	TGCGCCAGCAGCCAAGACAGGGGCCCTGAAGCTTTCTTT
NA	TRBV19	NA	15	TRBJ1-2	CASSIGPKANYGYTF	TGTGCCAGTAGTATAGGACCGAAGGCTAACTATGGCTACACCTTC
TRBD2	TRBV7-3	NA	15	TRBJ2-2	CASSPGTTNTGELFF	TGTGCCAGCAGCCCTGGGACTACGAACACCGGGGAGCTGTTTTTT
NA	TRBV28	NA	15	TRBJ2-1	CASSPTGTYYNEQFF	TGTGCCAGCAGCCCCACGGGGACGTACTACAATGAGCAGTTCTTC
NA	TRBV27	NA	16	TRBJ2-2	CASTPEQDLNTGELFF	TGTGCCAGCACCCCCGAACAGGATTTGAACACCGGGGAGCTGTTTTTT
TRBD1	TRBV4-2	NA	17	TRBJ2-2	CASSQDPTGGNTGELFF	TGTGCCAGCAGCCAAGATCCGACAGGGGGTAACACCGGGGAGCTGTTTTTT
NA	TRBV7-6	NA	11	TRBJ2-2	CASSLDGELFF	TGTGCCAGCAGCTTAGACGGGGAGCTGTTTTTT
NA	TRBV7-8	NA	15	TRBJ2-3	CASSLRREGTDTQYF	TGTGCCAGCAGCTTAAGGAGGGAGGGCACAGATACGCAGTATTTT
TRBD2	TRBV6-6	NA	16	TRBJ2-5	CASSFNLAGGEETQYF	TGTGCCAGCAGTTTCAACCTAGCGGGAGGGGAAGAGACCCAGTACTTC
TRBD1	TRBV4-3	NA	15	TRBJ1-1	CASSQDRTGGTEAFF	TGCGCCAGCAGCCAAGATAGGACAGGCGGCACTGAAGCTTTCTTT